This entry describes one T cell receptor beta chain. Its antigen is not identified. These data come from a study of OX40 agonist ivuxolimab in advanced cancers. The germline CDR1 and CDR2 sequences are LNHDA and SQIVND (reference sequence). The CDR3 is made up of 15 amino acids. Trimming pared 3 bases from V and 0 bases from J, leaving 11 bases between. Study-level points and caveats: By week 6 at 0.1 to 3.0 mg/kg, blood CD4+ and CD8+ T cells had expanded clonally.

Clones were sequenced by immunoSEQ multiplex PCR, and TCRdb holds only the in-frame ones, with some missing. The table records fewer than 30,000 clones, about 70% of them present only once. The chain employs TRBV19 and TRBJ1-2, with a possible D match to TRBD1 (5 bases). The material sequenced was CD4+ or CD8+ T cells sorted from blood, taken in a trial of the OX40 agonist ivuxolimab. The TCR comes from an adult with an advanced solid tumor such as melanoma, head and neck, liver or kidney cancer. The CDR3 sequence is CASSIKQGANYGYTF. DNA of the CDR3: TGTGCCAGTAGTATTAAGCAGGGAGCTAACTATGGCTACACCTTC.